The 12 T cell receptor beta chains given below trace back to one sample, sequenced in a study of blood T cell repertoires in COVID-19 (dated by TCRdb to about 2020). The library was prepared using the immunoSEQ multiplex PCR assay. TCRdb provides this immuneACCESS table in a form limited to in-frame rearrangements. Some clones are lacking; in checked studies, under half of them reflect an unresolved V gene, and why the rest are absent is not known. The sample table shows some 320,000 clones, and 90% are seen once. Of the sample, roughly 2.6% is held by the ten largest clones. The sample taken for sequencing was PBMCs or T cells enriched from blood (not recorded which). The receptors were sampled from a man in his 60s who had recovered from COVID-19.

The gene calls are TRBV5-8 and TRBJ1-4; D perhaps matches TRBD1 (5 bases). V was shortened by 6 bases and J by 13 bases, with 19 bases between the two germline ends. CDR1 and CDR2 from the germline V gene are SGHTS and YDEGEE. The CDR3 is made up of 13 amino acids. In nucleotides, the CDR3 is TGTGCCAGCACCACCTGGGGGGGTCGGGGACTGTTTTTT. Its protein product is CASTTWGGRGLFF.

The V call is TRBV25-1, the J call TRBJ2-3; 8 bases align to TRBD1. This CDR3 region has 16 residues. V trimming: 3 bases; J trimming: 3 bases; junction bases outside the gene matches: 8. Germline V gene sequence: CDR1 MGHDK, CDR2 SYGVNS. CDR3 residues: CASSDPAGGLTDTQYF. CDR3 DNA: TGTGCCAGCAGTGATCCGGCAGGGGGCTTGACAGATACGCAGTATTTT.

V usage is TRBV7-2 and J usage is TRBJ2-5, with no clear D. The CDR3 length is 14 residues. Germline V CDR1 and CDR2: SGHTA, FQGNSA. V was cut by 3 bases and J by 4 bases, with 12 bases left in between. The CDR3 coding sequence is TGTGCCAGCAGCTTCCTCCCGGGTCGAGAGACCCAGTACTTC. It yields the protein CASSFLPGRETQYF.

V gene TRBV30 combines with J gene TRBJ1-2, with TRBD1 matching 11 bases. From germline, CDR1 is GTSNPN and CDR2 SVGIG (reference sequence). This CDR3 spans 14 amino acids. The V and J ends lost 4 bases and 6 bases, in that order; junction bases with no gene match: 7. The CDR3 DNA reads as TGTGCCTGGACCGGGACAGGGGGAGTGGATGGCTACACCTTC. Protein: CAWTGTGGVDGYTF. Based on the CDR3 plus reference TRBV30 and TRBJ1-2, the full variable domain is SQTIHQWPATLVQPVGSPLSLECTVEGTSNPNLYWYRQAAGRGLQLLFYSVGIGQISSEVPQNLSASRPQDRQFILSSKKLLLSDSGFYLCAWTGTGGVDGYTFGSGTRLTVV.

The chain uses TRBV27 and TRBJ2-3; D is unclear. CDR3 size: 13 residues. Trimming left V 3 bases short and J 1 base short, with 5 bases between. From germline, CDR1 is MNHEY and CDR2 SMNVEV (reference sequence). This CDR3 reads CASSFFRTDTQYF. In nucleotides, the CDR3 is TGTGCCAGCAGTTTCTTCCGCACAGATACGCAGTATTTT.

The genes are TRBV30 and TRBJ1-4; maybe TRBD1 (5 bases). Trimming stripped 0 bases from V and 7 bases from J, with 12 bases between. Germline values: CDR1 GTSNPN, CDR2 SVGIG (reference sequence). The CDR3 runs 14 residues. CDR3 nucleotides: TGTGCCTGGAGTGTTGGACACGGGCTTGAAAAACTGTTTTTT. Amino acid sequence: CAWSVGHGLEKLFF.

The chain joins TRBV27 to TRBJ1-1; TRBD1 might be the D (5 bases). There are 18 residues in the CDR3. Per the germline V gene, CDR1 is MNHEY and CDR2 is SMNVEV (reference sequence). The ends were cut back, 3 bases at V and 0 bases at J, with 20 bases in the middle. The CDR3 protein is CASSFNGAGNGVNTEAFF. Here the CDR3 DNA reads TGTGCCAGCAGTTTTAACGGCGCAGGGAATGGGGTGAACACTGAAGCTTTCTTT.

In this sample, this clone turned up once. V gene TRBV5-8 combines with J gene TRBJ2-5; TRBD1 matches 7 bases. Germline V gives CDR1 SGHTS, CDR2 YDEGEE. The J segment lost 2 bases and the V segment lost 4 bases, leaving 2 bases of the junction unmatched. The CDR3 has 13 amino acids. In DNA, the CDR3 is TGTGCCAGCAGCCTCAGGGGGCAAGAGACCCAGTACTTC. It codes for CASSLRGQETQYF. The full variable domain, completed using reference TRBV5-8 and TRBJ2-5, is EAGVTQSPTHLIKTRGQQATLRCSPISGHTSVYWYQQALGLGLQFLLWYDEGEERNRGNFPPRFSGRQFPNYSSELNVNALELEDSALYLCASSLRGQETQYFGPGTRLLVL.

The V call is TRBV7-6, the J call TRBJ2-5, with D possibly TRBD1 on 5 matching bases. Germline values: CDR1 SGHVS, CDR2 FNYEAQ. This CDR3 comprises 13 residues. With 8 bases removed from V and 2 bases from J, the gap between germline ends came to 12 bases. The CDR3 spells CASSQGPQETQYF. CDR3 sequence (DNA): TGTGCCAGCTCCCAGGGCCCGCAAGAGACCCAGTACTTC. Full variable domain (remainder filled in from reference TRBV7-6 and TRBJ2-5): GAGVSQSPRYKVTKRGQDVALRCDPISGHVSLYWYRQALGQGPEFLTYFNYEAQQDKSGLPNDRFSAERPEGSISTLTIQRTEQRDSAMYRCASSQGPQETQYFGPGTRLLVL.

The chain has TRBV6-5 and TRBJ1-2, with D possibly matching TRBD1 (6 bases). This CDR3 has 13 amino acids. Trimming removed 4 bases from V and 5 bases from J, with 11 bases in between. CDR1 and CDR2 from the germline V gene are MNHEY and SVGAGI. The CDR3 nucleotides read TGTGCCAGCAGTTTCAACAGGGAGTATGGCTACACCTTC. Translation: CASSFNREYGYTF.

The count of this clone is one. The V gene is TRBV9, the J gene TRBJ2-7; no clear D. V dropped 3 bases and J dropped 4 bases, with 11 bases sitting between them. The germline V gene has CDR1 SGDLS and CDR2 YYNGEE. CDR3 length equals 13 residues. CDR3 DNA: TGTGCCAGCAGCGCGGGTGTCGGGTACGAGCAGTACTTC. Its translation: CASSAGVGYEQYF. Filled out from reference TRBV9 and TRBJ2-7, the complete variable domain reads DSGVTQTPKHLITATGQRVTLRCSPRSGDLSVYWYQQSLDQGLQFLIQYYNGEERAKGNILERFSAQQFPDLHSELNLSSLELGDSALYFCASSAGVGYEQYFGPGTRLTVT.

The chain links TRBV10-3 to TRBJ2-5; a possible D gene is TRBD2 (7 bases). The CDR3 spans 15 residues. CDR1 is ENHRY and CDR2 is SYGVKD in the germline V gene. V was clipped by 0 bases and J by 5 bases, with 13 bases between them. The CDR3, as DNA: TGTGCCATCAGTGAGTCGCGGGGGCCGGGGGAGACCCAGTACTTC. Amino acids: CAISESRGPGETQYF.